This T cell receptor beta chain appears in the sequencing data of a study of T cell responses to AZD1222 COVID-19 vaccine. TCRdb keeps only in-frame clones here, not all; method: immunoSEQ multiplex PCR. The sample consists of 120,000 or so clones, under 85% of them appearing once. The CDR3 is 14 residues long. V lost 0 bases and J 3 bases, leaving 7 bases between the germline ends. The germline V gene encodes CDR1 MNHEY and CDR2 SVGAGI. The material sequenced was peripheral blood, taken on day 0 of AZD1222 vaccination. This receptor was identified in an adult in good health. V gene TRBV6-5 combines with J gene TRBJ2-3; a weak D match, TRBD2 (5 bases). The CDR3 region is CASSYSTITDTQYF. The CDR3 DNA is TGTGCCAGCAGTTACTCGACTATAACAGATACGCAGTATTTT.